Described below is a single TCR beta chain sequence and its context. This clonotype was counted between two and nine times. Its antigen specificity is not known. Base-call qualities are not available, and no considerably larger clone is one nucleotide away. This sample was taken from a study of regulatory T cells in long-lasting Graves disease (dated by TCRdb to the early 2020s). About the full investigation: Persistent Graves' disease was defined as persistently positive TSH receptor autoantibodies together with antithyroid drug treatment for over 5 years. Persistent Graves' disease patients were compared with newly diagnosed Graves' disease patients by peripheral blood TCR sequencing and RNA sequencing. The study was registered as a clinical trial and conducted in China. TCR sequencing covered around 13 persistent and some 20 newly diagnosed Graves' disease patients, some 33 samples in total. On average, persistent Graves' disease patients in the clinical cohort had been on antithyroid drugs for eight to twelve years.

The time point tag for this specimen amounts to: persistent/refractory GD, antithyroid drugs over 5 years with positive TRAb. RNA was extracted from PBMCs in TRIzol for both TCR sequencing and RNA sequencing. Graves' disease was diagnosed according to American Thyroid Association guidelines. Patients were recruited from an endocrinology department in Xi'an, China. Each patient gave roughly 8.4 milliliters of peripheral blood, collected in an EDTA anticoagulant tube. Ficoll Paque Plus density gradient separation was used to isolate PBMCs, and no additional T cell sorting was done. An Agilent 2100 Bioanalyzer and agarose gel were used to check RNA quality, while a NanoDrop 2000 measured RNA concentration. Library preparation employed multiplex PCR. The sequencing machine was an Illumina HiSeq 4000. To build TCR beta libraries, CDR3 regions were amplified by Arm-PCR using iRepertoire HTBI primers. Before sequencing, the PCR products went through gel purification. The authors processed their data as follows. Across samples, 62 TRBV and 13 to 15 TRBJ segments were identified and used for gene usage analysis of CDR3 amino acid clonotypes. Filtered high-quality paired reads were merged into contigs using COPE and FqMerger. BLAST was used to align contigs to IMGT TRBV, TRBD and TRBJ reference genes, and CDR3 was defined according to IMGT. Any clonotype with a frequency above 0.1% was classified as a highly expanded clone. Shannon entropy was used to measure repertoire diversity, and the Gini coefficient was used to measure V-J evenness. Clonotypes shared by more than one individual were considered public. TCRdb passed the public sequencing reads through fastp at Q25 and MiXCR, retaining productive beta sequences. Rows merge per CDR3 protein into single entries with the most common DNA and genes. The V and J calls follow TCRdb's processing rather than the paper's. This sample lists 450,000 or so distinct CDR3 sequences; around 20% were detected once. The top ten clones comprise 7% to 9.5% of the sample.

What the study reported, not specific to this receptor: Lower TCR Shannon entropy and fewer highly expanded clones were observed in persistent Graves' disease patients than in newly diagnosed patients, which suggested clonal expansion. Sequencing and analysis were limited to the TCR beta chain. The study examined only peripheral blood because the primary lesion, thyroid tissue, could not be accessed. As a limitation, the authors acknowledged that the small sample size may reduce accuracy. More public clonotypes were shared among persistent patients (around 3,000) than among newly diagnosed patients (roughly 1,000).

Sample: peripheral blood mononuclear cells (PBMCs), taken when the disease was refractory, from a patient treated with antithyroid drugs. The TCR comes from a female donor with Graves disease.

The nucleotide sequence is given as TGTGCCAGCAGCGCACCGGGACATCCCCAGCATTTT. It specifies CASSAPGHPQHF. The V and J segments used are TRBV7-2 and TRBJ1-5; D gene: possibly TRBD1, on 6 matching bases. V lost 5 bases and J lost 10 bases; the stretch between them is 12 bases long. From the cysteine through the phenylalanine, the CDR3 covers 12 amino acids. CDR3 DNA is the only sequence kept; it has 36 bases, read in frame from the first base. Via the germline V gene, CDR1 is SGHTA and CDR2 FQGNSA. Here the CDR3 is joined to the reference TRBV7-2 and TRBJ1-5 genes, and the full variable domain is: GAGVSQSPSNKVTEKGKDVELRCDPISGHTALYWYRQSLGQGLEFLIYFQGNSAPDKSGLPSDRFSAERTGGSVSTLTIQRTQQEDSAVYLCASSAPGHPQHFGDGTRLSIL.